Each of the 11 T cell receptor beta chains below was sequenced from the same sample in a study of beta chain features in type 1 diabetes (dated by TCRdb to the late 2010s). Results the study describes overall, beyond this receptor: In all four CD4+ subsets, TCRB CDR3 length was moderately but significantly shorter in type 1 diabetes patients.

These receptors are not linked to any known antigen. Libraries came from the immunoSEQ multiplex PCR assay. The entire amount of isolated RNA was reverse transcribed using the High Capacity cDNA Reverse Transcription Kit, so the sequenced TCRB transcripts were expressed ones. TCRdb retrieved this table from immuneACCESS and kept in-frame rearrangements only. Not all clones are present; in checked studies, unresolved V genes account for under half, and no reason is known for the remainder. In this sample the table shows approximately 15,000 clones, 60% to 80% of which occur a single time. Less than 0.35% of the sample is in the top ten clones. The specimen sequenced was stem cell memory CD4+ T cells from blood. The cell subset or site label on this specimen signifies: stem cell-like memory CD4+ T cells. Receptors originate from a woman under 30 with type 1 diabetes.

J is TRBJ2-5 and V is TRBV15; 8 bases map to TRBD2. Trimming at V came to 0 bases and at J to 5 bases, leaving 5 bases not matched to a gene. CDR1 is LNHNV, CDR2 YYDKDF, per germline (reference sequence). The CDR3 has 15 amino acids. CDR3 sequence (DNA): TGTGCCACCAGCAGAGAGTCTAGCGGGCAGGAGACCCAGTACTTC. It translates to CATSRESSGQETQYF.

This rearrangement joins TRBV7-2 to TRBJ2-1; TRBD2 agrees at 14 bases. This CDR3 spans 16 amino acids. The J segment lost 6 bases and the V segment lost 6 bases, leaving 7 bases of the junction unmatched. Germline V gives CDR1 SGHTA, CDR2 FQGNSA. In DNA, the CDR3 is TGTGCCAGCAGTTTCCAAGGACTAGCGGGAGGCAATGAGCAGTTCTTC. Amino acid sequence: CASSFQGLAGGNEQFF. Drawing the rest from reference TRBV7-2 and TRBJ2-1, the complete variable domain is GAGVSQSPSNKVTEKGKDVELRCDPISGHTALYWYRQSLGQGLEFLIYFQGNSAPDKSGLPSDRFSAERTGGSVSTLTIQRTQQEDSAVYLCASSFQGLAGGNEQFFGPGTRLTVL.

V usage is TRBV27 and J usage is TRBJ2-7; D is ambiguous. Germline V gene data show CDR1 as MNHEY and CDR2 as SMNVEV (reference sequence). Trimming stripped 3 bases from V and 1 base from J, with 7 bases between. The CDR3 sequence is 13 residues long. The CDR3 sequence is CASSFPLSYEQYF. The CDR3 coding sequence is TGTGCCAGCAGTTTCCCACTATCCTACGAGCAGTACTTC.

This clone has more than one count but fewer than ten. This sequence joins TRBV7-9 and TRBJ2-1; 10 bases line up with TRBD2. Trimming took 5 bases from V and 15 from J; bases not matched to a gene: 16. CDR1 is SEHNR and CDR2 is FQNEAQ in the germline V gene (reference sequence). The CDR3 has 15 amino acids. The CDR3 nucleotides are TGTGCCAGCAGCCCCGGGCCCAGCGGGAGGGCCCGGGGGTTCTTC. This codes for CASSPGPSGRARGFF.

This sequence joins TRBV28 and TRBJ2-1; the match to TRBD2 covers 9 bases. V was clipped by 7 bases and J by 2 bases; unmatched bases: 0. CDR3 size: 13 residues. The germline V gene encodes CDR1 MDHEN and CDR2 SYDVKM. The CDR3 DNA reads as TGTGCCAGCAAGCGGGAGGCCTACAATGAGCAGTTCTTC. Protein: CASKREAYNEQFF.

In this sample, this clone turned up a few times. The chain is built from TRBV7-9 and TRBJ2-3, with D possibly being TRBD1 (6 bases). The CDR3 spans 13 residues. CDR1 is SEHNR, CDR2 FQNEAQ, per germline (reference sequence). The germline V and J ends were trimmed by 5 bases and 9 bases, with 15 bases remaining between them. The CDR3 nucleotides are TGTGCCAGCAGCCCTCGACAGGTTACGACGCAGTATTTT. Its translation: CASSPRQVTTQYF.

This rearrangement joins TRBV30 to TRBJ1-2; possible D gene TRBD1, 5 bases. Germline-derived CDR1 and CDR2 are GTSNPN and SVGIG (reference sequence). Trimming left V 2 bases short and J 7 bases short, with 11 bases between. The CDR3 is 12 residues long. The CDR3 coding sequence is TGTGCCTGGAGTTCGGGGGGACGTGGCTACACCTTC. Its translation: CAWSSGGRGYTF.

The chain recombines TRBV5-4 with TRBJ1-2, with D possibly TRBD1 on 5 matching bases. The V end lost 0 bases, the J end lost 7 bases, and 10 bases lay between the germline ends. Per germline, CDR1 SGHNT and CDR2 YYREEE (reference sequence). The CDR3 has 13 amino acids. This CDR3 is CASSLVPRGGYTF. The CDR3 DNA is TGTGCCAGCAGCTTGGTTCCTAGGGGTGGCTACACCTTC.

The chain links TRBV9 to TRBJ2-1; possible D gene TRBD2, 6 bases. The CDR3 covers 16 residues. Germline CDR1 reads SGDLS; CDR2 reads YYNGEE. V lost 0 bases and J 4 bases, leaving 14 bases between the germline ends. The chain's CDR3 is CASSVDRGLRYNEQFF. CDR3 in DNA: TGTGCCAGCAGCGTAGATCGGGGACTTAGGTACAATGAGCAGTTCTTC.

This clone was seen only a few times. This rearrangement joins TRBV23-1 to TRBJ2-7; D is perhaps TRBD1 (5 bases). TRBV23-1 qualifies as an ORF whose function is uncertain. This CDR3 contains 12 residues. V dropped 10 bases and J dropped 3 bases, with 13 bases sitting between them. The CDR3 loop reads CATLIDSYEQYF. The CDR3 DNA reads TGCGCCACCCTAATTGACAGCTACGAGCAGTACTTC.

The V call is TRBV7-9, the J call TRBJ1-1, with D maybe TRBD1 (5 bases). The CDR3 runs 15 residues. The V gene lost 4 bases and the J gene lost 2 bases, with 14 bases spanning the gap. The germline V gene encodes CDR1 SEHNR and CDR2 FQNEAQ (reference sequence). In DNA, the CDR3 is TGTGCCAGCAGCTCACCCCCGGGGGTTAACACTGAAGCTTTCTTT. It is translated as CASSSPPGVNTEAFF.